The clone carrying this T cell receptor (beta chain) is medium-sized. The antigen is not known. This specimen belongs to a study of tumor-infiltrating lymphocytes in primary liver carcinoma. Both RNA and DNA were isolated together from approximately 22-30 mg of bulk tissue that had not been sorted. There were only treatment-naive patients, all with chronic HBV infection. Points from the study as a whole: The 250 largest clones made up significantly more of tumor than blood repertoires (p = 0.039). Compared with tumor region pairs, tumor-adjacent and tumor-blood pairs overlapped less.

A constant-region primer primed TCR beta cDNA synthesis from 400 to 600 ng of total RNA. Investigators got TCR beta libraries out of three nested multiplex PCR rounds, done with slightly modified ARM-PCR. For approximately 11 cycles apiece, the opening two PCR rounds ran with TRBV1-TRBV30 forward primers and a C-beta reverse primer. Using its own MiXCR run on the multiplex PCR reads, TCRdb lists one record per CDR3 protein. The sample contains tens of thousands of distinct CDR3 sequences, about 70% of which appear only once. Per germline, CDR1 MGHRA and CDR2 YSYEKL. The CDR3 consists of 15 residues. Trimming left V 0 bases short and J 5 bases short, with 10 bases between.

Sequencing input: liver tumor tissue from sampling region 3. Subset reported: tumor region T3, left-lateral pole. This receptor was taken from a man aged 35 to 55 with primary liver carcinoma and hepatitis B virus infection. The genes are TRBV4-1 and TRBJ2-2; perhaps TRBD2 as D (6 bases). The CDR3 loop is CASSQDHGGTGELFF. The CDR3 coding sequence is TGCGCCAGCAGCCAAGATCACGGGGGAACCGGGGAGCTGTTTTTT.